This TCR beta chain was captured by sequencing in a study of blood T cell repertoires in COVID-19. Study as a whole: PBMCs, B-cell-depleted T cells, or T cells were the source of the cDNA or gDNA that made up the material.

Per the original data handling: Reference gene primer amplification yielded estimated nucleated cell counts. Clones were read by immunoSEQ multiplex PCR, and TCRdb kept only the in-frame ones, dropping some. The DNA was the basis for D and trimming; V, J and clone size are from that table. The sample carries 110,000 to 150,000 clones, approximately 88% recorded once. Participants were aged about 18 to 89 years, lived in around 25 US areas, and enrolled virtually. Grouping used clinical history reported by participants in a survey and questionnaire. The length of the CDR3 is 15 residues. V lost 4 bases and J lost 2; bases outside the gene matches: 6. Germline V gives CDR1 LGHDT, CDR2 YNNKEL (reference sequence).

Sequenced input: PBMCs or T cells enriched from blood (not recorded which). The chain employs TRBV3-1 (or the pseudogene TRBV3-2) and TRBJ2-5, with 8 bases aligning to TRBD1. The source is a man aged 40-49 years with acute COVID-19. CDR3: CASSRDRGRQETQYF. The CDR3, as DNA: TGTGCCAGCAGCCGAGACAGGGGACGGCAAGAGACCCAGTACTTC.